This entry concerns a single T cell receptor beta chain. Antigen specificity is unknown. V shed 4 bases and J 5 bases; nucleotides not matched to a gene: 7. This CDR3 spans 16 amino acids. The germline gives CDR1 SQVTM, CDR2 ANQGSEA. The data stem from a study of T cells after posttransplantation cyclophosphamide. Findings of the study overall: Donor CD8+ memory clones often dominated recipient blood repertoires at later times.

The assay was immunoSEQ multiplex PCR, and TCRdb's table has in-frame clones only and misses some. The sample lists some 27,000 clones; approximately 90% were seen once. This related bone marrow graft donor gave peripheral blood on the day of marrow donation. The sequenced sample was PBMCs. This receptor was obtained from a man in his fifties. J is TRBJ2-1 and V is TRBV29-1; 14 bases agree with TRBD2. CDR3 coding DNA: TGCAGCGTTGGGGGACTAGCGGGGGCCAACAACAATGAGCAGTTCTTC. The encoded protein is CSVGGLAGANNNEQFF.